A single sample gave rise to the 32 T cell receptor beta chains below, sequenced in a study of blood T cell repertoires in COVID-19. Sequenced by immunoSEQ multiplex PCR; TCRdb stores in-frame clones only, minus some. The table lists about 230,000 clones, about 83% of them singletons. The sample was peripheral blood. These receptor sequences come from a woman aged 45-60 years with acute or convalescent COVID-19.

The chain employs TRBV5-1 and TRBJ2-2; possibly TRBD1 for D (5 bases). This CDR3 is built from 14 residues. The V end was cut by 5 bases, the J end by 2 bases, with 10 bases between. Germline lookup yields CDR1 SGHRS and CDR2 YFSETQ. The CDR3 loop is CASRVDSNTGELFF. Written as DNA, the CDR3 is TGCGCCAGCAGGGTCGACAGTAACACCGGGGAGCTGTTTTTT.

The genes are TRBV6-5 and TRBJ2-5; D remains ambiguous. The CDR3 sequence is 14 residues long. The V gene lost 2 bases and the J gene lost 5 bases, with 12 bases spanning the gap. Looked up from germline, CDR1 is MNHEY and CDR2 is SVGAGI. The CDR3 DNA sequence: TGTGCCAGCAGTTACCGCCCCGCGCGGGAGACCCAGTACTTC. Translating it yields CASSYRPARETQYF.

The rearrangement uses TRBV24-1 and TRBJ1-2; a possible D gene is TRBD1 (6 bases). The V and J ends lost 3 bases and 7 bases respectively, with 17 bases between them. The germline V gene has CDR1 KGHDR and CDR2 SFDVKD. The CDR3 covers 15 residues. CDR3 coding DNA: TGTGCCACCAGTGATCCGACTCGGACAGAGGGTGGCTACACCTTC. This translates into CATSDPTRTEGGYTF.

This clone occurred once. This sequence joins TRBV5-1 and TRBJ2-7, with TRBD1 matching over 7 bases. Germline CDR1 and CDR2: SGHRS and YFSETQ. The CDR3 contains 14 residues. V was clipped by 6 bases and J by 0 bases; unmatched bases: 6. The CDR3 loop reads CASMTGMGSYEQYF. The CDR3 DNA reads as TGCGCCAGCATGACAGGGATGGGCTCCTACGAGCAGTACTTC. The full variable domain, with the rest looked up from reference TRBV5-1 and TRBJ2-7, is KAGVTQTPRYLIKTRGQQVTLSCSPISGHRSVSWYQQTPGQGLQFLFEYFSETQRNKGNFPGRFSGRQFSNSRSEMNVSTLELGDSALYLCASMTGMGSYEQYFGPGTRLTVT.

This clone was observed once. The V call is TRBV5-1, the J call TRBJ2-7; TRBD1 might be the D (5 bases). Germline CDR1 is SGHRS and CDR2 is YFSETQ. The CDR3 has 15 amino acids. The V gene lost 4 bases and the J gene lost 5 bases, with 19 bases spanning the gap. The CDR3 loop reads CASSPAGNSYDEQYF. The CDR3 DNA reads TGCGCCAGCAGCCCGGCAGGGAATTCCTACGACGAGCAGTACTTC.

Only a few counts were recorded for this clone. The CDR3 nucleotides read TGTGCCAGTGCCGACAGGGGTAGGAACTATGGCTACACCTTC. This encodes CASADRGRNYGYTF. The V call is TRBV19, the J call TRBJ1-2, with TRBD1 identical over 8 bases. CDR3 length: 14 residues. Germline values: CDR1 LNHDA, CDR2 SQIVND (reference sequence). The ends lost 8 bases at V and 2 bases at J; junction bases unmatched: 7.

This chain uses TRBV2 with TRBJ2-7; 9 nucleotides match TRBD1. The CDR3 covers 14 residues. CDR1 is SNHLY and CDR2 is FYNNEI in the germline V gene. V trimming: 8 bases; J trimming: 2 bases; junction bases outside the gene matches: 7. CDR3 amino acids: CASQGQGGTYEQYF. The DNA for the CDR3 is TGTGCCAGCCAGGGACAGGGTGGAACCTACGAGCAGTACTTC. Complete variable domain (other parts from reference TRBV2 and TRBJ2-7): EPEVTQTPSHQVTQMGQEVILRCVPISNHLYFYWYRQILGQKVEFLVSFYNNEISEKSEIFDDQFSVERPDGSNFTLKIRSTKLEDSAMYFCASQGQGGTYEQYFGPGTRLTVT.

CDR3 coding DNA: TGTGCCAGCAGCCTAAATCACAGGGGCTGGGGGGAGACCCAGTACTTC. Protein product: CASSLNHRGWGETQYF. This chain connects TRBV5-6 to TRBJ2-5; 7 positions agree with TRBD1. This CDR3 comprises 16 residues. The ends lost 4 bases at V and 5 bases at J; junction bases unmatched: 14. From germline, CDR1 is SGHDT and CDR2 YYEEEE.

This clone was detected a few times. The chain carries TRBV4-2 and TRBJ1-2, with 7 bases matching TRBD1. With 1 base clipped from V and 1 base from J, the junction kept 3 bases outside the gene matches. The CDR3 consists of 15 residues. Germline CDR1 LGHNA, CDR2 YNFKEQ. The DNA for the CDR3 is TGTGCCAGCAGCCAAGCGGGACAGCGTAACTATGGCTACACCTTC. It encodes CASSQAGQRNYGYTF.

This clone was recorded at least ten times. This chain links TRBV27 with TRBJ2-7; TRBD2 matches 13 bases. Germline values: CDR1 MNHEY, CDR2 SMNVEV (reference sequence). The CDR3 loop spans 17 amino acids. With V trimmed by 3 bases and J by 2 bases, 7 bases remained unmatched. Written as DNA, the CDR3 is TGTGCCAGCAGTTTCCCGGGACTAGCGGGATACCCCTACGAGCAGTACTTC. The encoded protein is CASSFPGLAGYPYEQYF.

This clone was seen a handful of times. V is TRBV6-5 and J is TRBJ1-2; TRBD1 matches 7 bases. Trimming cost V 6 bases and J 5 bases; bases outside gene matches: 6. Per germline, CDR1 MNHEY and CDR2 SVGAGI. There are 13 residues in the CDR3. In DNA, the CDR3 is TGTGCCAGCAGCAAGACAGGGAAGTATGGCTACACCTTC. This sequence encodes CASSKTGKYGYTF.

In its sample, this clone was seen once. The genes are TRBV7-2 and TRBJ2-6; TRBD2 is a possible D gene (6 bases). V lost 2 bases and J 0 bases, leaving 8 bases between the germline ends. Germline assignment: CDR1 SGHTA and CDR2 FQGNSA. The length of the CDR3 is 16 residues. For the CDR3, the DNA is TGTGCCAGCAGCTTAAGCGGGTTCTCTGGGGCCAACGTCCTGACTTTC. This codes for CASSLSGFSGANVLTF.

The V call is TRBV3-1 (or the pseudogene TRBV3-2), the J call TRBJ2-2, with a tentative D call TRBD1 (6 bases). The CDR3 is made up of 16 amino acids. The germline gives CDR1 LGHDT, CDR2 YNNKEL (reference sequence). Trimming took 3 bases from V and 0 from J, leaving 11 bases between them. This CDR3 is CASSHPGQPNTGELFF. CDR3 sequence (DNA): TGTGCCAGCAGCCACCCGGGACAACCGAACACCGGGGAGCTGTTTTTT.

The chain links TRBV2 to TRBJ1-6, with a tentative D call TRBD1 (6 bases). Germline V gene sequence: CDR1 SNHLY, CDR2 FYNNEI. V gave up 9 bases and J gave up 7 bases, with 19 bases separating them. The CDR3 consists of 15 residues. The CDR3 loop is CASKQTDSQNSPLHF. The CDR3 DNA follows: TGTGCCAGTAAACAAACGGACAGCCAAAATTCACCCCTCCACTTT.

The chain employs TRBV3-1 (or the pseudogene TRBV3-2) and TRBJ1-3, with a possible D match to TRBD1 (6 bases). The V end was cut by 7 bases, the J end by 0 bases, with 13 bases between. This CDR3 contains 15 residues. The germline CDR1 and CDR2 sequences are LGHDT and YNNKEL (reference sequence). CDR3 coding DNA: TGTGCCAGCACTTCAGGGGAATACTCTGGAAACACCATATATTTT. It yields the protein CASTSGEYSGNTIYF.

The chain couples TRBV14 to TRBJ2-3; 7 bases map to TRBD1. V was pared by 4 bases and J by 6 bases, with 7 bases of the junction left unmatched. CDR3 length equals 14 residues. Germline CDR1 reads SGHDN; CDR2 reads FVKESK. CDR3 coding DNA: TGTGCCAGCAGCCCAATGACAGGGTCGGATACGCAGTATTTT. Residues: CASSPMTGSDTQYF.

The chain employs TRBV4-1 and TRBJ1-4; TRBD1 matches at 8 bases. Germline V gene lookup returns CDR1 MGHRA and CDR2 YSYEKL. V was pared by 4 bases and J by 0 bases, with 10 bases of the junction left unmatched. CDR3 length: 18 amino acids. CDR3 region: CASSRITQQGATNEKLFF. Here the CDR3 DNA reads TGCGCCAGCAGCCGTATCACCCAACAGGGGGCAACTAATGAAAAACTGTTTTTT.

V usage is TRBV18 and J usage is TRBJ2-7; D assignment may be TRBD1 or TRBD2 (10 bases each). This CDR3 has 20 residues. Germline lookup yields CDR1 KGHSH and CDR2 LQKENI. V was pared by 3 bases and J by 0 bases, with 27 bases between. The CDR3 loop is CASSPLAGQGSSGSSYEQYF. The CDR3 DNA reads as TGTGCCAGCTCACCTCTTGCGGGACAGGGGTCTAGCGGGAGCTCCTACGAGCAGTACTTC.

The genes are TRBV6-2 or TRBV6-3 and TRBJ2-5; D is perhaps TRBD2 (6 bases). The germline CDR1 and CDR2 sequences are MNHEY and SVGEGT. Trimming left V 2 bases short and J 10 bases short, with 20 bases between. The CDR3 is 15 amino acids. CDR3 in DNA: TGTGCCAGCAGTTACACCACCGGGCCCAGGGAGGTCCAGTACTTC. Protein sequence: CASSYTTGPREVQYF.

This clone has just a few counts. This chain joins TRBV28 and TRBJ2-7, with 10 positions matching TRBD1. J lost 4 bases, V lost 6 bases, and 6 bases had no gene match. Germline V gene data show CDR1 as MDHEN and CDR2 as SYDVKM. The CDR3 extends over 14 amino acids. The CDR3 is CASRLTGGGYEQYF. CDR3 nucleotides: TGTGCCAGCAGGTTGACAGGGGGCGGGTACGAGCAGTACTTC.

This chain links TRBV5-6 with TRBJ2-2; a weak D match, TRBD2 (6 bases). The CDR3 has 14 amino acids. V was pared by 4 bases and J by 4 bases, with 11 bases between. Germline CDR1 is SGHDT and CDR2 is YYEEEE. The CDR3 DNA sequence: TGTGCCAGCAGCGCACCCGGGAGCACCGGGGAGCTGTTTTTT. Its translation is CASSAPGSTGELFF.

The V gene is TRBV10-3, the J gene TRBJ2-4; maybe TRBD2 (6 bases). The CDR3 runs to 15 residues. The V and J ends lost 3 bases and 0 bases respectively, with 9 bases between them. Per the germline V gene, CDR1 is ENHRY and CDR2 is SYGVKD. CDR3 sequence: CAISDVGLAKNIQYF. The CDR3 DNA reads as TGTGCCATCAGTGATGTGGGACTAGCCAAAAACATTCAGTACTTC.

The sample holds a few counts of this clone. V and J are TRBV10-3 and TRBJ1-5; D is uncertain. Germline-derived CDR1 and CDR2 are ENHRY and SYGVKD. This CDR3 has 14 residues. Trimming cost V 3 bases and J 4 bases, with 10 bases left between them. The CDR3 DNA is TGTGCCATCAGTGAATCAGGCGGGAATCAGCCCCAGCATTTT. Amino acid sequence: CAISESGGNQPQHF.

V and J are TRBV10-3 and TRBJ2-7, with TRBD2 matching 16 bases. The length of the CDR3 is 17 residues. Germline CDR1 reads ENHRY; CDR2 reads SYGVKD. The trim removed 3 bases at V and 3 bases at J, leaving 5 bases unmatched. The CDR3 loop is CAISDGTSGRAVYEQYF. CDR3 nucleotides: TGTGCCATCAGTGATGGGACTAGCGGGAGGGCCGTCTACGAGCAGTACTTC.

The V gene is TRBV7-2, the J gene TRBJ2-1, with TRBD1 as a possible D gene (5 bases). V lost 5 bases, J lost 4 bases, and 15 bases lay in between. Germline V CDR1 and CDR2: SGHTA, FQGNSA. The CDR3 is 15 residues long. The CDR3 protein is CASSGRPGPYNEQFF. The CDR3 DNA follows: TGTGCCAGCAGCGGTCGGCCAGGGCCATACAATGAGCAGTTCTTC.

J is TRBJ1-5 and V is TRBV6-5; the D gene is possibly TRBD1 (6 bases). The germline V and J ends were trimmed by 7 bases and 4 bases, with 11 bases remaining between them. The CDR3 is made up of 13 amino acids. Germline V CDR1 and CDR2: MNHEY, SVGAGI. Here the CDR3 DNA reads TGTGCCAGCAAGCGGGGGCTAAATCAGCCCCAGCATTTT. Translating it yields CASKRGLNQPQHF.

Written as DNA, the CDR3 is TGTGCCATAGGGACTAGCGGGGACAATGAGCAGTTCTTC. Protein: CAIGTSGDNEQFF. The chain joins TRBV10-3 to TRBJ2-1; 13 nucleotides agree with TRBD2. J gave up 5 bases and V 9 bases, and 1 base lay outside the gene matches. CDR3 length equals 13 residues. Germline values: CDR1 ENHRY, CDR2 SYGVKD.

The chain couples TRBV3-1 (or the pseudogene TRBV3-2) to TRBJ2-7; 7 bases fit TRBD2. The CDR3 is 15 residues long. From germline, CDR1 is LGHDT and CDR2 YNNKEL (reference sequence). V shed 4 bases and J 4 bases; nucleotides not matched to a gene: 10. The CDR3 spells CASSLGRSPQYEQYF. The CDR3 DNA reads as TGTGCCAGCAGCCTCGGGAGGAGCCCCCAGTACGAGCAGTACTTC.

The chain combines TRBV7-9 with TRBJ2-5; D is ambiguous. Trimming took off 5 bases at V and 1 base at J, with 5 bases between the two ends. In germline, CDR1 is SEHNR, CDR2 FQNEAQ (reference sequence). The CDR3 has 12 amino acids. CDR3 sequence (DNA): TGTGCCAGCAGCGTCCTCCAAGAGACCCAGTACTTC. It encodes CASSVLQETQYF.

This rearrangement joins TRBV5-5 to TRBJ2-7, with TRBD2 matching over 8 bases. With 2 bases clipped from V and 5 bases from J, the junction kept 9 bases outside the gene matches. CDR3 length equals 15 residues. Germline loops: CDR1 SGHKS, CDR2 YYEKEE (reference sequence). The CDR3 region has the DNA TGTGCCAGCAGCTTTATCCCTAGCGGGCACAACGAGCAGTACTTC. Protein: CASSFIPSGHNEQYF.

The gene calls are TRBV28 and TRBJ2-3; 9 bases line up with TRBD2. V shed 6 bases, J shed 4 bases, and the junction held 2 bases outside the gene matches. The length of the CDR3 is 13 residues. From germline, CDR1 is MDHEN and CDR2 SYDVKM. This CDR3 reads CASSAGGADTQYF. CDR3 bases: TGTGCCAGCAGCGCGGGGGGGGCAGATACGCAGTATTTT.

The genes are TRBV6-5 and TRBJ2-7, with D possibly being TRBD1 (5 bases). The germline V gene encodes CDR1 MNHEY and CDR2 SVGAGI. V was cut by 2 bases and J by 2 bases, with 10 bases left in between. The CDR3 runs 14 residues. The CDR3 sequence: CASSYGQGPYEQYF. In nucleotides, the CDR3 is TGTGCCAGCAGTTACGGCCAGGGTCCCTACGAGCAGTACTTC.